This paragraph covers one T cell receptor beta chain sequence. The CDR3 contains 13 residues. The V and J ends lost 11 bases and 8 bases, in that order; junction bases with no gene match: 11. The germline V gene encodes CDR1 ENHRY and CDR2 SYGVKD. This sample is part of a study of blood T cell repertoires in COVID-19. Study-level information: The analysed material was cDNA or gDNA that came from T cells, B-cell-depleted T cells, or PBMCs.

Patients in Seattle were enrolled during active infection, then followed longitudinally. How the authors handled the data: Reference gene primer amplification gave nucleated cell count estimates. The repertoire was sequenced with immunoSEQ multiplex PCR; TCRdb's copy has only in-frame clones and lacks some. V and J calls and clone size are those listed in that table; D and trimming were worked out from the DNA. The data contain 100,000 to 150,000 clones, roughly 85% of them seen just once; the ten biggest clones take up 2.5% to 3.5%. The sequence came from a woman older than 75 with COVID-19, enrolled during active disease. The V gene is TRBV10-3, the J gene TRBJ2-1, with 8 bases that match TRBD2. Specimen: peripheral blood. CDR3 loop: CAVGAGAGDEQFF. CDR3 coding DNA: TGTGCCGTCGGAGCGGGAGCAGGGGATGAGCAGTTCTTC.